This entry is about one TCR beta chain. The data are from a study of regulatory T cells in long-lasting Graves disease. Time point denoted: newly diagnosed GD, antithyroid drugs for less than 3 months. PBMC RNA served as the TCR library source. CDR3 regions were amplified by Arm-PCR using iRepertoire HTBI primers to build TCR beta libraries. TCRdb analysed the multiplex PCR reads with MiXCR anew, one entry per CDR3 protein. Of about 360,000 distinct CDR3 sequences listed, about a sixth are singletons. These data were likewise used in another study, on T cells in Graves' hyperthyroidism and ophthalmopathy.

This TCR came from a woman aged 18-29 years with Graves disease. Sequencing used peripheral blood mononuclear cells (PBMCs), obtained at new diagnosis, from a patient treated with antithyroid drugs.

The CDR3, as DNA: TGTGCCAGCAGCTTAGCCTCGGGCGGGAGCGGCTCCTACAATGAGCAGTTCTTC. Translating gives CASSLASGGSGSYNEQFF. The chain couples TRBV7-9 to TRBJ2-1, with TRBD2 matching over 7 bases. The CDR3 covers 18 residues. Germline V CDR1 and CDR2: SEHNR, FQNEAQ (reference sequence). The trim removed 0 bases at V and 0 bases at J, leaving 8 bases unmatched.